The rows below give T cell receptor beta chains drawn from one sample of a study of blood T cell repertoires in COVID-19. The table came from immunoSEQ multiplex PCR; TCRdb's copy has only in-frame clones and leaves some out. The sample has around 260,000 clones, around 78% seen once. Material for sequencing was peripheral blood. These receptors all come from a man aged 55 to 69 who had recovered from COVID-19. CDR3s include the opening cysteine and the closing phenylalanine or tryptophan. The order of the fields is J gene, V gene, CDR3 protein.

TRBJ2-3 | TRBV29-1 | CSATGTDTQYF
TRBJ2-4 | TRBV27 | CASSLFGTGAKNIQYF
TRBJ2-7 | TRBV5-1 | CASSLTGQAPYEQYF
TRBJ1-5 | TRBV27 | CATSTQGLSQPQHF
TRBJ1-1 | TRBV30 | CAWSRMTEAFF
TRBJ2-7 | TRBV7-2 | CASSRAGGEQYF
TRBJ2-2 | TRBV9 | CASSISHGELFF
TRBJ1-6 | TRBV6-5 | CASSYSGQGVGSPLHF
TRBJ1-4 | TRBV3-1/TRBV3-2 | CASSQDSGTGGEKLFF
TRBJ1-1 | TRBV6-5 | CAREQGLGFNTEAFF
TRBJ1-4 | TRBV24-1 | CATSDLQTARKETNEKLFF
TRBJ2-5 | TRBV7-8 | CASSSLDRGQETQYF
TRBJ2-7 | TRBV9 | CASSVGRGLPREQYF
TRBJ1-1 | TRBV4-1 | CASSQDLRGFQAFF
TRBJ2-1 | TRBV5-4 | CASTKGGHAFF
TRBJ2-3 | TRBV5-1 | CASSLIAGTSTDTQYF
TRBJ2-5 | TRBV29-1 | CSVWTSGFQETQYF
TRBJ2-1 | TRBV20-1 | CSAILNGEQFF
TRBJ1-4 | TRBV28 | CASSPRGGGSEKLFF
TRBJ2-5 | TRBV27 | CASSFRAGQETQYF
TRBJ1-4 | TRBV24-1 | CATRRTGLKLFF